These T cell receptor beta chains were read from a single sample in a study of shared clonotypes between healthy human individuals. TCRdb's table, derived via immunoSEQ multiplex PCR, lists solely in-frame clones and lacks some. The sample has millions of clones, approximately 92% seen once. Sequencing input: naive CD4+ T cells sorted from blood. These receptors all stem from a man aged 18 to 29 in good health. Both conserved end residues are trimmed from each CDR3.

V gene,CDR3 protein
TRBV18,ASSPPTAEPAF
TRBV6-1,ASSYNRAQAF
TRBV5-1,ASSLARQNEQF
TRBV18,ASSPTGALNQPQH
TRBV5-1,ASSLDRVQETQY
TRBV11-2,ASSLLAGPQETQY
TRBV7-2,ASSLTPTTDTQY
TRBV5-5,ASSPDTGVPEAF
TRBV6-5,ASTGSLGITDTQY
TRBV28,ASSSYYEQY
TRBV5-1,ASGLSADTQY
TRBV30,AWMGDSPLH
TRBV18,ASSPRAAGEQY
TRBV30,AWTGTSGRITGELF
TRBV28,ASSFDSDNNEKLF
TRBV6-5,ASRGQGAIGNTIY
TRBV23-1,ASSQSEEAGSSGNTIY
TRBV5-1,ASSLREFTDTQY
TRBV6-6,ASSSTNQPQH
TRBV5-1,ASSLSKGTITYEQY
TRBV6-1,ASSEGTGGTDTQY
TRBV5-4,ASSLDQGAREKLF
TRBV18,ASSPRGQVGETQY
TRBV29-1,SARAWGIGNTIY